This TCR beta chain appears in the sequencing data of a study of cytomegalovirus exposure and HLA in healthy donors. Study-level results: In terms of immune exposure information, only CMV serostatus was available.

13 Jbeta primers and 60 Vbeta primers were used for the PCR. Data came from immunoSEQ multiplex PCR; TCRdb stores just in-frame clones and leaves some out. Of roughly 110,000 clones listed, about 76% are singletons. Germline V lookup: CDR1 MNHNY, CDR2 SVGAGI (reference sequence). The CDR3 loop spans 15 amino acids. The V and J ends lost 7 bases and 7 bases, in that order; junction bases with no gene match: 15. A remark on this clone: What it binds is not known.

The chain joins TRBV6-6 to TRBJ2-7; the match to TRBD1 covers 8 bases. The sequence was obtained from a woman aged 40 to 49 in good health and CMV-seropositive. Sample: PBMCs. CDR3 nucleotide sequence: TGTGCCAGCATCTCGACAGGGGATCTCAAAAGGGAGCAGTACTTC. Amino acid sequence: CASISTGDLKREQYF.